These 28 T cell receptor beta chains came from one sample sequenced in a study of Ad26.COV2.S vaccination and SARS-CoV-2 variants. Produced via immunoSEQ multiplex PCR; TCRdb's table is partial and in-frame only. The sample has hundreds of thousands of clones; more than 70% are singletons. The treatment was: 15 to 20 received Ad26.COV2.S at low or high dose, single or two shots; a few received placebo; per-sample allocation not given. After the first vaccine or placebo injection, samples were drawn on day 63. This sample comprised peripheral blood, obtained in a trial of Ad26.COV2.S vaccine versus placebo. The receptors come from a person between 18 and 60 years old who received the Ad26.COV2.S COVID-19 vaccine or a placebo.

There are a few counts of this clone. The chain combines TRBV5-6 with TRBJ1-3; D is perhaps TRBD1 (6 bases). Trimming stripped 4 bases from V and 2 bases from J, with 19 bases between. This CDR3 region has 17 residues. From germline, CDR1 is SGHDT and CDR2 YYEEEE. The CDR3 nucleotides read TGTGCCAGCAGCCAGTTTCCGGGGGGCGCTCCTGGAAACACCATATATTTT. Encoded protein: CASSQFPGGAPGNTIYF.

The chain is built from TRBV18 and TRBJ1-4; D call uncertain. V was trimmed by 2 bases and J by 3 bases, leaving 10 bases between them. CDR3 size: 15 residues. The germline CDR1 and CDR2 sequences are KGHSH and LQKENI. The CDR3 spells CASSPGRSANEKLFF. In DNA form, the CDR3 reads TGTGCCAGCTCACCAGGCAGATCGGCTAATGAAAAACTGTTTTTT.

The chain is built from TRBV5-6 and TRBJ1-2; maybe TRBD1 (5 bases). Trimming removed 0 bases from V and 3 bases from J, with 15 bases in between. The CDR3 is made up of 16 amino acids. Germline values: CDR1 SGHDT, CDR2 YYEEEE. CDR3 bases: TGTGCCAGCAGCTTGGTAGGGCAGGGCCAACACTATGGCTACACCTTC. Protein product: CASSLVGQGQHYGYTF.

The chain carries TRBV7-9 and TRBJ2-6; D is possibly TRBD1 (5 bases). The CDR3 is 16 residues long. Germline V lookup: CDR1 SEHNR, CDR2 FQNEAQ (reference sequence). Trimming cost V 0 bases and J 2 bases, with 8 bases left between them. The CDR3 spells CASSLAVGAGANVLTF. In DNA, the CDR3 is TGTGCCAGCAGCTTAGCGGTAGGGGCTGGGGCCAACGTCCTGACTTTC.

The chain employs TRBV14 and TRBJ2-5, with 8 bases fitting TRBD2. Germline V gene data show CDR1 as SGHDN and CDR2 as FVKESK. The CDR3 covers 13 residues. V dropped 5 bases and J dropped 5; count of bases not matched to a gene: 4. This CDR3 is CASSVGLGETQYF. In DNA, the CDR3 is TGTGCCAGCAGCGTGGGACTAGGTGAGACCCAGTACTTC.

The rearrangement uses TRBV6-5 and TRBJ1-6; D is undetermined. CDR1 and CDR2 from the germline V gene are MNHEY and SVGAGI. V gave up 6 bases and J gave up 6 bases, with 12 bases separating them. This CDR3 is 14 amino acids long. CDR3 amino acids: CASRTGLGNSPLHF. Written as DNA, the CDR3 is TGTGCCAGCAGAACCGGACTGGGTAATTCACCCCTCCACTTT.

CDR3 DNA sequence: TGTGCCAGCAGCTCAGACAGGGGTAACTATGGCTACACCTTC. Its translation: CASSSDRGNYGYTF. The rearrangement joins TRBV7-8 to TRBJ1-2; 8 bases match TRBD1. This CDR3 spans 14 amino acids. V gave up 4 bases and J gave up 1 base; unmatched junction bases: 2. Germline V gene lookup returns CDR1 SGHVS and CDR2 FQNEAQ.

The chain recombines TRBV7-9 with TRBJ2-3; no reliable D call. The CDR3 sequence is 14 residues long. Trimming cost V 0 bases and J 0 bases, with 4 bases left between them. The germline V gene has CDR1 SEHNR and CDR2 FQNEAQ (reference sequence). Here the CDR3 reads CASSLAASTDTQYF. CDR3 DNA: TGTGCCAGCAGCTTAGCGGCCAGCACAGATACGCAGTATTTT. Filled out from reference TRBV7-9 and TRBJ2-3, the complete variable domain reads DTGVSQNPRHKITKRGQNVTFRCDPISEHNRLYWYRQTLGQGPEFLTYFQNEAQLEKSRLLSDRFSAERPKGSFSTLEIQRTEQGDSAMYLCASSLAASTDTQYFGPGTRLTVL.

The V call is TRBV5-1, the J call TRBJ2-7; D is perhaps TRBD1 (6 bases). The CDR3 has 13 amino acids. CDR1 is SGHRS, CDR2 YFSETQ, per germline. V was cut by 7 bases and J by 0 bases, with 11 bases left in between. The chain's CDR3 is CASRDTGSYEQYF. CDR3 in DNA: TGCGCCAGCCGGGACACCGGCTCCTACGAGCAGTACTTC.

This chain links TRBV30 with TRBJ2-2; no reliable D call. This CDR3 contains 13 residues. Germline V gene lookup returns CDR1 GTSNPN and CDR2 SVGIG (reference sequence). V was pared by 0 bases and J by 3 bases, with 5 bases between. The CDR3 is CAWSVQDTGELFF. CDR3 bases: TGTGCCTGGAGTGTACAAGACACCGGGGAGCTGTTTTTT.

The V gene is TRBV21-1, the J gene TRBJ2-1; the D call TRBD2 from the table was never checked on the DNA. TRBV21-1 is listed as a pseudogene. CDR3 length: 16 residues. The CDR3 region is CASSTPGLPPYNEQFF. CDR3 nucleotide sequence: TGTGCCAGCAGCACTCCGGGACTCCCTCCCTACAATGAGCAGTTCTTC.

This sequence joins TRBV24-1 and TRBJ1-5; D gene uncertain. The length of the CDR3 is 13 residues. The V end lost 6 bases, the J end lost 3 bases, and 8 bases lay between the germline ends. Germline V gene data show CDR1 as KGHDR and CDR2 as SFDVKD. CDR3 sequence (DNA): TGTGCCACCAGTTTAAGCTACAATCAGCCCCAGCATTTT. This gives the protein CATSLSYNQPQHF.

The CDR3 DNA reads as TGTGCCAGTAGTCCGTGGACAGCAGGGAACACTGAAGCTTTCTTT. It codes for CASSPWTAGNTEAFF. The rearrangement joins TRBV19 to TRBJ1-1; D perhaps matches TRBD1 (6 bases). This CDR3 is 15 amino acids long. V was trimmed by 5 bases and J by 1 base, leaving 14 bases between them. Germline V gene sequence: CDR1 LNHDA, CDR2 SQIVND (reference sequence).

The chain employs TRBV6-5 and TRBJ1-5; D is perhaps TRBD1 (6 bases). V was shortened by 0 bases and J by 2 bases, with 11 bases between the two germline ends. This CDR3 spans 16 amino acids. Germline CDR1 MNHEY, CDR2 SVGAGI. CDR3 amino acids: CASSYSGRGGNQPQHF. CDR3 DNA: TGTGCCAGCAGTTACTCGGGGAGGGGGGGCAATCAGCCCCAGCATTTT.

This chain connects TRBV4-2 to TRBJ2-2, with TRBD2 matching 10 bases. The CDR3 covers 18 residues. CDR1 and CDR2 from the germline V gene are LGHNA and YNFKEQ. J gave up 5 bases and V 0 bases, and 9 bases lay outside the gene matches. The CDR3 loop is CASSQETSGQVWTGELFF. CDR3 DNA: TGTGCCAGCAGCCAAGAGACTAGCGGGCAGGTGTGGACCGGGGAGCTGTTTTTT.

The rearrangement uses TRBV11-3 and TRBJ2-1; 15 positions agree with TRBD2. The J segment lost 1 base and the V segment lost 4 bases, leaving 2 bases of the junction unmatched. This CDR3 spans 17 amino acids. Germline CDR1 and CDR2: SGHNT and YENEEA. The CDR3 DNA reads as TGTGCCAGCAGCTCCGGGACTAGCGGGAGGTCCTACAATGAGCAGTTCTTC. Protein sequence: CASSSGTSGRSYNEQFF.

The rearrangement links TRBV4-3 to TRBJ2-2; 8 positions match TRBD2. This CDR3 region has 18 residues. With V trimmed by 4 bases and J by 2 bases, 12 bases remained unmatched. CDR1 is LGHNA, CDR2 YSLEER, per germline. The CDR3, as DNA: TGCGCCAGCAGCCGAGTCGGAAGAGGACTAGCAAACACCGGGGAGCTGTTTTTT. Its protein is CASSRVGRGLANTGELFF.

The chain joins TRBV9 to TRBJ1-2; the match to TRBD1 covers 8 bases. CDR1 and CDR2 (germline): SGDLS, YYNGEE. The CDR3 loop spans 15 amino acids. V shed 2 bases and J 6 bases; nucleotides not matched to a gene: 9. CDR3 amino acids: CASSVSQGARDGYTF. CDR3 nucleotides: TGTGCCAGCAGCGTGAGTCAGGGGGCGAGAGATGGCTACACCTTC.

This chain joins TRBV6-5 and TRBJ2-7; TRBD1 matches at 11 bases. Per the germline V gene, CDR1 is MNHEY and CDR2 is SVGAGI. This CDR3 is 15 amino acids long. The trim removed 2 bases at V and 1 base at J, leaving 1 base unmatched. Here the CDR3 DNA reads TGTGCCAGCAGTTACGGACAGGGGGCTTCCTACGAGCAGTACTTC. Amino acids: CASSYGQGASYEQYF.

The chain couples TRBV27 to TRBJ2-2, with 7 nucleotides matching TRBD1. This CDR3 has 13 amino acids. Germline assignment: CDR1 MNHEY and CDR2 SMNVEV (reference sequence). V lost 6 bases and J lost 9; bases outside the gene matches: 7. The CDR3 DNA reads TGTGCCAGCAGCTACACAGGGGACAGGGAGCTGTTTTTT. Translation: CASSYTGDRELFF.

This rearrangement joins TRBV9 to TRBJ1-4; D is possibly TRBD1 (5 bases). The CDR3 has 16 amino acids. The germline V gene encodes CDR1 SGDLS and CDR2 YYNGEE. With 0 bases removed from V and 7 bases from J, the gap between germline ends came to 16 bases. The CDR3 sequence: CASSVGGGGQTEKLFF. DNA of the CDR3: TGTGCCAGCAGCGTAGGGGGCGGAGGGCAGACTGAAAAACTGTTTTTT.

The V and J genes are TRBV7-2 and TRBJ2-3; D gene uncertain. The CDR3 length is 14 residues. The germline V gene has CDR1 SGHTA and CDR2 FQGNSA. V lost 0 bases, J lost 8 bases, and 12 bases lay in between. The CDR3 here is CASSLAVRSGTQYF. As DNA, the CDR3 is TGTGCCAGCAGCTTAGCTGTCCGGTCCGGTACGCAGTATTTT.

V and J are TRBV5-8 and TRBJ2-5; D not certain. In germline, CDR1 is SGHTS, CDR2 YDEGEE. The CDR3 totals 13 residues. V dropped 1 base and J dropped 2 bases, with 6 bases sitting between them. CDR3 amino acids: CASSLLEQETQYF. The CDR3, as DNA: TGTGCCAGCAGCTTGCTGGAACAAGAGACCCAGTACTTC.

Concerning this clone itself: This sample includes further DNA sequences coding for the same CDR3. V gene TRBV30 combines with J gene TRBJ1-5; a weak D match, TRBD1 (6 bases). The CDR3 length is 12 residues. Germline assignment: CDR1 GTSNPN and CDR2 SVGIG (reference sequence). Trimming shortened V by 2 bases and J by 5 bases, and 7 bases separated the two germline ends. The CDR3 coding sequence is TGTGCCTGGAGTCAGGGGTATCAGCCCCAGCATTTT. Its translation: CAWSQGYQPQHF.

The chain is built from TRBV10-3 and TRBJ1-1; the D gene is possibly TRBD1 (6 bases). V lost 2 bases and J lost 1, with 8 bases in between. CDR3 length: 14 residues. CDR1 and CDR2 (germline): ENHRY, SYGVKD. Here the CDR3 DNA reads TGTGCCATCAGTGAGCCACAGGGGAACACTGAAGCTTTCTTT. It translates to CAISEPQGNTEAFF.

The V call is TRBV5-1, the J call TRBJ2-5, with D possibly TRBD2 on 6 matching bases. The germline V gene encodes CDR1 SGHRS and CDR2 YFSETQ. Trimming removed 4 bases from V and 4 bases from J, with 14 bases in between. The CDR3 has 14 residues. CDR3 amino acids: CASSVTSLGETQYF. CDR3 bases: TGCGCCAGCAGCGTAACTAGCTTGGGAGAGACCCAGTACTTC.

This clone was recorded only once. The chain links TRBV9 to TRBJ2-7; 10 bases are shared with TRBD2. Germline assignment: CDR1 SGDLS and CDR2 YYNGEE. The CDR3 is 14 amino acids. Germline trimming cut 3 bases from V and 1 base from J; bases unmatched to any gene: 1. As DNA, the CDR3 is TGTGCCAGCAGCGGTAGCGGGAGGTCCTACGAGCAGTACTTC. It translates to CASSGSGRSYEQYF.

This rearrangement joins TRBV14 to TRBJ1-2; D gene unclear. Germline lookup yields CDR1 SGHDN and CDR2 FVKESK. The ends were cut back, 0 bases at V and 4 bases at J, with 9 bases in the middle. The CDR3 is 14 residues long. CDR3 sequence (DNA): TGTGCCAGCAGCCAAGATCGACGCGTCTATGGCTACACCTTC. This encodes CASSQDRRVYGYTF. Variable domain in full (rest from reference TRBV14 and TRBJ1-2): EAGVTQFPSHSVIEKGQTVTLRCDPISGHDNLYWYRRVMGKEIKFLLHFVKESKQDESGMPNNRFLAERTGGTYSTLKVQPAELEDSGVYFCASSQDRRVYGYTFGSGTRLTVV.